The subject of this entry is one T cell receptor beta chain. Antigen specificity is unknown. The sample is drawn from a study of brain T cells in children with intractable seizures. Study results and limitations: Patients' HCMV serostatus was unknown; virus specificity rests on CDR3 similarity alone.

Using immunoSEQ multiplex PCR, the repertoire was profiled, and TCRdb retains in-frame clones only, with some absent. The sample has tens of thousands of clones; more than 75% are singletons. The sequenced cases were selected for having the highest brain T cell transcript signatures. Patients received at least one anti-epileptic drug before surgery. This specimen consisted of peripheral blood, obtained at surgery. This clonotype was sampled from a girl aged 2-10 years with Rasmussen encephalitis and intractable seizures.

Written as DNA, the CDR3 is TGTGCCAGCAGCCTTCCGCCCGCCAACGGGGCTGAAGCTTTCTTT. Translating it yields CASSLPPANGAEAFF. The rearrangement joins TRBV7-9 to TRBJ1-1; D remains unclear. This CDR3 has 15 amino acids. Per the germline V gene, CDR1 is SEHNR and CDR2 is FQNEAQ (reference sequence). V was cut by 5 bases and J by 6 bases, with 19 bases left in between.